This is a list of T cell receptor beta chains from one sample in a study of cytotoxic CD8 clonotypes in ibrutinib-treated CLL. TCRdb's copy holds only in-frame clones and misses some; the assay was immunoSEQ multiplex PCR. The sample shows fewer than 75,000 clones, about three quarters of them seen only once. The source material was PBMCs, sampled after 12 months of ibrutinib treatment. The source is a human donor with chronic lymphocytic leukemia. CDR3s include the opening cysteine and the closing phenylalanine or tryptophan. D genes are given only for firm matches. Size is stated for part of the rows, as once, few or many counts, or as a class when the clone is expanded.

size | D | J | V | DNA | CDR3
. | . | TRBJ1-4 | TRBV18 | TGTGCCAGCTCACCACAATCAGGGGAGAAACTGTTTTTT | CASSPQSGEKLFF
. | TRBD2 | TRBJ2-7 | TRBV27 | TGTGCCAGCAGCGCGGCGACTAGCGGGAGCTACGAGCAGTACTTC | CASSAATSGSYEQYF
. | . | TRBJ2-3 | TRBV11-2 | TGTGCCAGCAGCTTAGACCCAGCAGATACGCAGTATTTT | CASSLDPADTQYF
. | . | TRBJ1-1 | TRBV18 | TGTGCCAGCTCACCGGGGCCGAACACTGAAGCTTTCTTT | CASSPGPNTEAFF
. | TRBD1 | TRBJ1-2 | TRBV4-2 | TGTGCCAGCAGCCAAGATCCCCGACAGGGGCCACGGGCTAACTATGGCTACACCTTC | CASSQDPRQGPRANYGYTF
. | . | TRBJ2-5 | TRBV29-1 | TGCAGCGCTGTTGCTTTAGGGGAGACCCAGTACTTC | CSAVALGETQYF
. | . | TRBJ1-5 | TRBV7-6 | TGTGCCAGCAGCCAACGGGCCGGTGATCAGCCCCAGCATTTT | CASSQRAGDQPQHF
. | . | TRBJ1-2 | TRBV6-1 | TGTGCCAGCAGTGAAGGGTGGACAAATTATGGCTACACCTTC | CASSEGWTNYGYTF
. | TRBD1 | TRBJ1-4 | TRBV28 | TGTGCCAGCAGTTCCCGGGACAGACCCTTCAATGAAAAACTGTTTTTT | CASSSRDRPFNEKLFF
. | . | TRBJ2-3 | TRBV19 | TGTGCCAGTAGTATCCAGCGGAGGGGCCCAGATACGCAGTATTTT | CASSIQRRGPDTQYF
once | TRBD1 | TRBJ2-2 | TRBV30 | TGTGCCTGGAGAGCATTCACAGGGGCGAACACCGGGGAGCTGTTTTTT | CAWRAFTGANTGELFF
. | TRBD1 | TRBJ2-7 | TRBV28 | TGTGCCAGCAGTTACCGGACAGGGGGTTGGCAGTACTTC | CASSYRTGGWQYF
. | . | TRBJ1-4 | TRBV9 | TGTGCCAGCAGCGCGAGGACTGGGATGGGCGAAAAACTGTTTTTT | CASSARTGMGEKLFF
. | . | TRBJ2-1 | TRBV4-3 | TGCGCCAGCAGCCTTCTCCGGCCGGATAATGAGCAGTTCTTC | CASSLLRPDNEQFF
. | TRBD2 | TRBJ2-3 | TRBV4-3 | TGCGCCAGCAGCCAGTTAGCGGGAGAGTCAGCAGATACGCAGTATTTT | CASSQLAGESADTQYF
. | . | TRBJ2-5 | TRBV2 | TGTGCCAGCAGCCCCAAGGGGACGGTAGAGACCCAGTACTTC | CASSPKGTVETQYF
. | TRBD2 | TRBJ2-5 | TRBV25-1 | TGTGCCAGCAGTGGGCTAGCGGGAGGGGGGGAGACCCAGTACTTC | CASSGLAGGGETQYF
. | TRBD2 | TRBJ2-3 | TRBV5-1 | TGCGCCAGCAGACGGACTAGCGGGAGAGGGAGCACAGATACGCAGTATTTT | CASRRTSGRGSTDTQYF
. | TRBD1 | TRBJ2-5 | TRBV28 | TGTGCCAGCAGGCAGGGGGAAGAGACCCAGTACTTC | CASRQGEETQYF
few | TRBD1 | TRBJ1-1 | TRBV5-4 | TGTGCCAGCAGCCGGCGGCAGGGGGCGTCCGAAGCTTTCTTT | CASSRRQGASEAFF
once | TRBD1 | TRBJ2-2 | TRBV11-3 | TGTGCCAGCAGCCAGGACAGGGCTAACACCGGGGAGCTGTTTTTT | CASSQDRANTGELFF
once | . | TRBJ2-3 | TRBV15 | TGTGCCACCAGCGAGGGCAGTCCTAGCACAGATACGCAGTATTTT | CATSEGSPSTDTQYF
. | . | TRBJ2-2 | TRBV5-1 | TGCGCCAGCAGCCTCAATATGGGGTTGGGCGGGGAGCTGTTTTTT | CASSLNMGLGGELFF
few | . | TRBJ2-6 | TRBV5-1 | TGCGCCAGCAGCACCGGGGACGGCACTGGGGCCAACGTCCTGACTTTC | CASSTGDGTGANVLTF
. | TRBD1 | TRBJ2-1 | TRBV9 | TGTGCCAGCAGCGTAGTTGGGACAGACAATGAGCAGTTCTTC | CASSVVGTDNEQFF
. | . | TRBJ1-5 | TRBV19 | TGTGCCAGTAGTATAGTTGCAGGGGCCCGTCAGCCCCAGCATTTT | CASSIVAGARQPQHF
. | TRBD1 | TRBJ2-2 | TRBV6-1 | TGTGCCAGCAGTGAGATGGGACAGGGCCGAGGCGGGGAGCTGTTTTTT | CASSEMGQGRGGELFF
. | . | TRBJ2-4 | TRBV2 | TGTGCCAGCAGTAGCAAAAACATTCAGTACTTC | CASSSKNIQYF
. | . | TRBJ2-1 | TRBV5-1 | TGCGCCAGCAGTCCGCCTTGGGACTCTTACAATGAGCAGTTCTTC | CASSPPWDSYNEQFF